What follows is one T cell receptor (beta chain) and its context. The data were taken from a study of blood T cell repertoires in COVID-19. Study-level information: The origin of the acute and convalescent COVID-19 samples was the United States, Italy and Spain. Nucleic acid was either cDNA or gDNA, and it came from T cells, B-cell-depleted T cells, or PBMCs.

The participants were between about 18 and 90 years old and came from under 25 US areas. The CDR3 contains 16 residues. Germline assignment: CDR1 MNHEY and CDR2 SMNVEV (reference sequence). Trimming cost V 5 bases and J 1 base, with 18 bases left between them. As originally analysed: Using reference gene primer amplification, nucleated cell counts were estimated. Repertoires were generated with immunoSEQ multiplex PCR, while TCRdb's copy carries only in-frame clones and drops some. The D gene and trimming were derived from the DNA, and the V and J assignments and clone size from that table. The sample carries about 250,000 clones, approximately 90% recorded once.

The sequencing sample was made of PBMCs or T cells enriched from blood (not recorded which). The TCR originated in a woman under 30 who had recovered from COVID-19. The V call is TRBV27, the J call TRBJ2-7; TRBD1 is a possible D gene (5 bases). The CDR3 here is CASSLTGKGLSYEQYF. CDR3 sequence (DNA): TGTGCCAGCAGTCTCACAGGAAAAGGTCTTTCCTACGAGCAGTACTTC.